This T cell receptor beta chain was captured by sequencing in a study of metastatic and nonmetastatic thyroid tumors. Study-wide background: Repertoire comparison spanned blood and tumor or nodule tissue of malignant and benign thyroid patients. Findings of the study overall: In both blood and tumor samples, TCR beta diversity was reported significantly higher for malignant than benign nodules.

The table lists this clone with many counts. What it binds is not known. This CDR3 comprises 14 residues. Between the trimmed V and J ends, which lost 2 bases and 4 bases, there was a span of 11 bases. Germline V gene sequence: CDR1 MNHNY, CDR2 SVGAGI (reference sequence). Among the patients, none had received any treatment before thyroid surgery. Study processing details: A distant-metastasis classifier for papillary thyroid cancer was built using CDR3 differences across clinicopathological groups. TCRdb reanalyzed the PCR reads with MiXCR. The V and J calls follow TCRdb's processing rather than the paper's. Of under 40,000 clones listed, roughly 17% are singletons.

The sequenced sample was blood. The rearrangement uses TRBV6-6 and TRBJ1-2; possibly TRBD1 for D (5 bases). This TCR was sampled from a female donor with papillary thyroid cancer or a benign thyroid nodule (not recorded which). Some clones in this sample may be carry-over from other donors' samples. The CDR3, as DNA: TGTGCCAGCAGTTACGGAGACAGTAGCTATGGCTACACCTTC. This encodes CASSYGDSSYGYTF.